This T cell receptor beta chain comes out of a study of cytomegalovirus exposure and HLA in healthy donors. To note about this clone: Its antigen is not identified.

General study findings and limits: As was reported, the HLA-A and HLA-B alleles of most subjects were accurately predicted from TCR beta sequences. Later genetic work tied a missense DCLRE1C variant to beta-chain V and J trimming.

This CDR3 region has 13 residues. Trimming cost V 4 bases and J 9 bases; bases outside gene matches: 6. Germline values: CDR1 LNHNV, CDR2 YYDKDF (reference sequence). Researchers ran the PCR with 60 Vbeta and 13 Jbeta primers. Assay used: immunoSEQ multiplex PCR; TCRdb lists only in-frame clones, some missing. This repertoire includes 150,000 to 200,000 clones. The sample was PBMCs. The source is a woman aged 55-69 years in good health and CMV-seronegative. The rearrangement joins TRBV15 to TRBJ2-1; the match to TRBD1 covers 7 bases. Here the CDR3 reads CATSTRQGSEQFF. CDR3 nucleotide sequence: TGTGCCACCAGCACCCGACAGGGAAGTGAGCAGTTCTTC.